This is a list of T cell receptor beta chains from one sample in a study of blood T cell repertoires in COVID-19. Assay: immunoSEQ multiplex PCR; the TCRdb copy retains only in-frame clones and omits some. The sample has some 320,000 clones, about 90% seen once; the top ten hold roughly 5.2%. The sample consisted of PBMCs or T cells enriched from blood (not recorded which). All receptors derive from a woman in her 30s who had recovered from COVID-19. The CDR3 runs from the conserved cysteine through the conserved F or W. The D gene is left open where the match is weak. Clone size is shown for a subset of rows, as once, few, many or a class of expanded clone.

clone_size: once; j_call: TRBJ1-3; d_call: .; v_call: TRBV18; cdr3_nt: TGTGCCAGCTCACCATCGGGGAGTGCGGGCTCTGGAAACACCATATATTTT; cdr3_aa: CASSPSGSAGSGNTIYF
clone_size: .; j_call: TRBJ1-1; d_call: .; v_call: TRBV6-5; cdr3_nt: TGTGCCAGCAGTTACATTCCGGGGAACACTGAAGCTTTCTTT; cdr3_aa: CASSYIPGNTEAFF
clone_size: .; j_call: TRBJ2-3; d_call: TRBD2; v_call: TRBV20-1; cdr3_nt: TGCAGTGCTAGTGCGCGGGGGGGGTATAGCACAGATACGCAGTATTTT; cdr3_aa: CSASARGGYSTDTQYF
clone_size: .; j_call: TRBJ1-2; d_call: .; v_call: TRBV27; cdr3_nt: TGTGCCAGCAGTCCGTACCAAGGGGTTGGCTACACCTTC; cdr3_aa: CASSPYQGVGYTF
clone_size: .; j_call: TRBJ1-5; d_call: .; v_call: TRBV19; cdr3_nt: TGTGCCAGTAGTATAGTGGCGGATAGCAATCAGCCCCAGCATTTT; cdr3_aa: CASSIVADSNQPQHF
clone_size: .; j_call: TRBJ1-2; d_call: TRBD1; v_call: TRBV11-2; cdr3_nt: TGTGCCAGCAGCTTTTATCCGGGACAGGGGGCTAACTATGGCTACACCTTC; cdr3_aa: CASSFYPGQGANYGYTF
clone_size: .; j_call: TRBJ2-1; d_call: TRBD2; v_call: TRBV11-2; cdr3_nt: TGTGCCAGCAGCGGACTAGCGGGGAAAGCTGAGCAGTTCTTC; cdr3_aa: CASSGLAGKAEQFF
clone_size: .; j_call: TRBJ2-1; d_call: .; v_call: TRBV7-9; cdr3_nt: TGTGCCAGCAGCTTCCAGGGTGTCAATGAGCAGTTCTTC; cdr3_aa: CASSFQGVNEQFF
clone_size: .; j_call: TRBJ1-3; d_call: .; v_call: TRBV2; cdr3_nt: TGTGCCAGCAGCCTACTTATCAGGGAAGGACCTGGAAACACCATATATTTT; cdr3_aa: CASSLLIREGPGNTIYF
clone_size: .; j_call: TRBJ1-2; d_call: TRBD1; v_call: TRBV5-1; cdr3_nt: TGCGCCAGCAGCTTTGGGTCTGGACAGGTCTATGGCTACACCTTC; cdr3_aa: CASSFGSGQVYGYTF
clone_size: .; j_call: TRBJ1-5; d_call: .; v_call: TRBV9; cdr3_nt: TGTGCCAGCAGCGAAAGGGGGAATAGCAATCAGCCCCAGCATTTT; cdr3_aa: CASSERGNSNQPQHF
clone_size: .; j_call: TRBJ2-7; d_call: .; v_call: TRBV6-5; cdr3_nt: TGTGCCAGCAGTTCTCTCCCCGGAGGGAGCTACGAGCAGTACTTC; cdr3_aa: CASSSLPGGSYEQYF
clone_size: .; j_call: TRBJ1-1; d_call: TRBD1; v_call: TRBV3-1/TRBV3-2; cdr3_nt: TGTGCCAGCACCCTCGGCAGGGGGTCGAACACTGAAGCTTTCTTT; cdr3_aa: CASTLGRGSNTEAFF
clone_size: .; j_call: TRBJ1-1; d_call: TRBD1; v_call: TRBV27; cdr3_nt: TGTGCCAGCAGTCCCCGACAGGGGGCGTTGACTGAAGCTTTCTTT; cdr3_aa: CASSPRQGALTEAFF
clone_size: few; j_call: TRBJ2-5; d_call: TRBD1; v_call: TRBV11-3; cdr3_nt: TGTGCCAGCAGCCAAGGTTTACGGGGACAGGGCCAAGAGACCCAGTACTTC; cdr3_aa: CASSQGLRGQGQETQYF
clone_size: once; j_call: TRBJ2-7; d_call: TRBD1; v_call: TRBV18; cdr3_nt: TGTGCCAGCTCACCCGGGACAGCTTACGAGCAGTACTTC; cdr3_aa: CASSPGTAYEQYF
clone_size: .; j_call: TRBJ1-1; d_call: TRBD1; v_call: TRBV6-5; cdr3_nt: TGTGCCAGCAGTCCCCCCGGGACAGGTATGGGGGGAGCTTTCTTT; cdr3_aa: CASSPPGTGMGGAFF
clone_size: .; j_call: TRBJ1-2; d_call: .; v_call: TRBV7-2; cdr3_nt: TGTGCCAGCAGCCAGTCTCAGTATGGCTACACCTTC; cdr3_aa: CASSQSQYGYTF
clone_size: .; j_call: TRBJ1-1; d_call: .; v_call: TRBV19; cdr3_nt: TGTGCCAGTAAACTAACGGGAAGCACTGAAGCTTTCTTT; cdr3_aa: CASKLTGSTEAFF